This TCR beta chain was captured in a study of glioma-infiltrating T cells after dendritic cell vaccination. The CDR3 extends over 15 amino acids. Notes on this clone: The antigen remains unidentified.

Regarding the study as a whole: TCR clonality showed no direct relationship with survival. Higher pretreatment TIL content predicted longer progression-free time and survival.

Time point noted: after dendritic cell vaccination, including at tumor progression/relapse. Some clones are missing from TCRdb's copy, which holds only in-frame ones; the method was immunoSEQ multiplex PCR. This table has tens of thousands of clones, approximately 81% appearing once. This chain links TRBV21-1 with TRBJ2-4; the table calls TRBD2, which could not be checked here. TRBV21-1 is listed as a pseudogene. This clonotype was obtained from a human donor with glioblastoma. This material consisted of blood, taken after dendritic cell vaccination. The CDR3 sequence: CASSNEGGKKNIQYF. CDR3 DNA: TGTGCCAGCAGCAACGAGGGCGGCAAGAAAAACATTCAGTACTTC.